These T cell receptor beta chains were read from a single sample in a study of blood T cell repertoires in COVID-19. Produced via immunoSEQ multiplex PCR; TCRdb's table is partial and in-frame only. The profile shows 69,000 or so clones, approximately 78% of them singletons. The sample was peripheral blood. All receptors come from an elderly woman with active or convalescent COVID-19. The CDR3 runs from the conserved cysteine through the conserved F or W. D genes are given only for firm matches. Clone size is stated in some rows and not others, as once, few, many or a class when expanded.

d_call: TRBD1
v_call: TRBV2
j_call: TRBJ2-3
clone_size: NA
cdr3_aa: CASTLSVQGITQYF
cdr3_nt: TGTGCCAGCACCTTGTCTGTACAGGGGATCACGCAGTATTTT

d_call: NA
v_call: TRBV11-1
j_call: TRBJ1-1
clone_size: NA
cdr3_aa: CASSLLALVATEAFF
cdr3_nt: TGTGCCAGCAGCTTATTGGCTCTAGTAGCCACTGAAGCTTTCTTT

d_call: TRBD1
v_call: TRBV30
j_call: TRBJ2-6
clone_size: NA
cdr3_aa: CAWRTGRTGANVLTF
cdr3_nt: TGTGCCTGGAGGACAGGGAGAACTGGGGCCAACGTCCTGACTTTC

d_call: NA
v_call: TRBV7-3
j_call: TRBJ1-2
clone_size: few
cdr3_aa: CASSPGQQGIGYTF
cdr3_nt: TGTGCCAGCAGCCCTGGACAGCAAGGGATTGGCTACACCTTC

d_call: NA
v_call: TRBV28
j_call: TRBJ2-1
clone_size: NA
cdr3_aa: CATYMGSGYNEQFF
cdr3_nt: TGTGCCACTTACATGGGCTCCGGCTACAATGAGCAGTTCTTC

d_call: NA
v_call: TRBV12-2
j_call: TRBJ1-4
clone_size: NA
cdr3_aa: CASRLRDSTNEKLFF
cdr3_nt: TGTGCAAGTCGCTTAAGAGACTCAACTAATGAAAAACTGTTTTTT

d_call: TRBD1
v_call: TRBV6-2/TRBV6-3
j_call: TRBJ1-2
clone_size: NA
cdr3_aa: CASSDAGTGGPARGYTF
cdr3_nt: TGTGCCAGCAGTGACGCCGGGACAGGGGGCCCCGCTCGCGGCTACACCTTC

d_call: NA
v_call: TRBV11-3
j_call: TRBJ1-1
clone_size: NA
cdr3_aa: CASSPTVGGREAFF
cdr3_nt: TGTGCCAGCAGCCCGACAGTAGGGGGTAGGGAAGCTTTCTTT

d_call: TRBD1
v_call: TRBV30
j_call: TRBJ2-3
clone_size: few
cdr3_aa: CAWTGGLTDTQYF
cdr3_nt: TGTGCCTGGACAGGGGGCCTCACAGATACGCAGTATTTT

d_call: NA
v_call: TRBV3-1/TRBV3-2
j_call: TRBJ2-3
clone_size: NA
cdr3_aa: CASSERVPRGTDTQYF
cdr3_nt: TGTGCCAGCAGCGAAAGAGTCCCCAGGGGCACAGATACGCAGTATTTT

d_call: TRBD1
v_call: TRBV18
j_call: TRBJ2-2
clone_size: NA
cdr3_aa: CASSPKRQGPNTGELFF
cdr3_nt: TGTGCCAGCTCACCTAAAAGACAGGGCCCGAACACCGGGGAGCTGTTTTTT

d_call: NA
v_call: TRBV2
j_call: TRBJ1-5
clone_size: NA
cdr3_aa: CASRPDSSNQPQHF
cdr3_nt: TGTGCCAGCAGGCCGGACAGTAGCAATCAGCCCCAGCATTTT

d_call: NA
v_call: TRBV7-3
j_call: TRBJ1-2
clone_size: NA
cdr3_aa: CASSRGGPYGYTF
cdr3_nt: TGTGCCAGCAGCCGGGGGGGTCCCTATGGCTACACCTTC

d_call: NA
v_call: TRBV2
j_call: TRBJ1-1
clone_size: NA
cdr3_aa: CASSVEGNTEAFF
cdr3_nt: TGTGCCAGCAGTGTTGAGGGCAACACTGAAGCTTTCTTT

d_call: NA
v_call: TRBV28
j_call: TRBJ1-2
clone_size: NA
cdr3_aa: CASSTPAGGGYTF
cdr3_nt: TGTGCCAGCAGCACTCCAGCGGGGGGTGGCTACACCTTC

d_call: NA
v_call: TRBV6-5
j_call: TRBJ1-3
clone_size: few
cdr3_aa: CASSLDRYSGNTIYF
cdr3_nt: TGTGCCAGCAGCCTCGACAGGTACTCTGGAAACACCATATATTTT

d_call: NA
v_call: TRBV5-1
j_call: TRBJ2-7
clone_size: NA
cdr3_aa: CASSSGLDRSYEGYEQYF
cdr3_nt: TGCGCCAGCAGCTCCGGCCTTGACAGATCCTATGAAGGCTACGAGCAGTACTTC

d_call: NA
v_call: TRBV5-4
j_call: TRBJ2-7
clone_size: NA
cdr3_aa: CASSFKTSLREQYF
cdr3_nt: TGTGCCAGCAGCTTCAAGACTAGTTTGCGCGAGCAGTACTTC

d_call: TRBD2
v_call: TRBV6-1
j_call: TRBJ2-5
clone_size: NA
cdr3_aa: CASSEWASGPWETQYF
cdr3_nt: TGTGCCAGCAGTGAATGGGCTAGCGGGCCTTGGGAGACCCAGTACTTC

d_call: TRBD1
v_call: TRBV24-1
j_call: TRBJ1-1
clone_size: NA
cdr3_aa: CATSDDRTGPGTEAFF
cdr3_nt: TGTGCCACCAGTGATGACCGGACAGGGCCGGGGACTGAAGCTTTCTTT

d_call: NA
v_call: TRBV7-9
j_call: TRBJ2-7
clone_size: NA
cdr3_aa: CASSLTGYEQYF
cdr3_nt: TGTGCCAGCAGCTTAACGGGCTACGAGCAGTACTTC

d_call: NA
v_call: TRBV21-1
j_call: TRBJ2-3
clone_size: NA
cdr3_aa: CASSSRATGFLKTTDTQYF
cdr3_nt: TGTGCCAGCTCCTCAAGAGCGACAGGTTTTTTGAAAACCACAGATACGCAGTATTTT

d_call: NA
v_call: TRBV4-3
j_call: TRBJ1-6
clone_size: once
cdr3_aa: CASSRAGDIISPLHF
cdr3_nt: TGCGCCAGCAGCCGAGCGGGGGATATCATTTCACCCCTCCACTTT

d_call: NA
v_call: TRBV19
j_call: TRBJ2-4
clone_size: NA
cdr3_aa: CASSIVGDTKNIQYF
cdr3_nt: TGTGCCAGTAGTATAGTCGGGGACACCAAAAACATTCAGTACTTC

d_call: NA
v_call: TRBV6-1
j_call: TRBJ1-2
clone_size: NA
cdr3_aa: CASSELRSNYGYTF
cdr3_nt: TGTGCCAGCAGTGAACTTCGGAGTAACTATGGCTACACCTTC

d_call: TRBD1
v_call: TRBV6-2/TRBV6-3
j_call: TRBJ2-7
clone_size: NA
cdr3_aa: CASSYRRDRVREDNYEQYF
cdr3_nt: TGTGCCAGCAGTTACCGCCGGGACAGGGTTCGGGAGGACAACTACGAGCAGTACTTC

d_call: TRBD1
v_call: TRBV5-1
j_call: TRBJ2-5
clone_size: few
cdr3_aa: CASSAKQGGWGSETQYF
cdr3_nt: TGCGCCAGCAGCGCGAAACAGGGGGGCTGGGGCTCAGAGACCCAGTACTTC

d_call: TRBD1
v_call: TRBV7-8
j_call: TRBJ2-5
clone_size: NA
cdr3_aa: CASSSRGRINLETQYF
cdr3_nt: TGTGCCAGCAGCTCCAGGGGGCGTATTAATCTAGAGACCCAGTACTTC

d_call: NA
v_call: TRBV6-2/TRBV6-3
j_call: TRBJ2-7
clone_size: NA
cdr3_aa: CASSYSYSRDRDYEQYF
cdr3_nt: TGTGCCAGCAGTTACAGTTACTCGCGGGACCGCGACTACGAGCAGTACTTC

d_call: NA
v_call: TRBV4-3
j_call: TRBJ1-4
clone_size: NA
cdr3_aa: CASSRTRGTFDEKLFF
cdr3_nt: TGCGCCAGCAGCCGAACTCGGGGGACGTTCGATGAAAAACTGTTTTTT

d_call: NA
v_call: TRBV19
j_call: TRBJ2-5
clone_size: NA
cdr3_aa: CASSLGLLTYQETQYF
cdr3_nt: TGTGCCAGTAGTTTGGGACTCCTAACTTACCAAGAGACCCAGTACTTC

d_call: TRBD2
v_call: TRBV13
j_call: TRBJ2-7
clone_size: NA
cdr3_aa: CASSSGLADYEQYF
cdr3_nt: TGTGCCAGCAGCTCCGGACTAGCAGACTACGAGCAGTACTTC

d_call: NA
v_call: TRBV11-3
j_call: TRBJ1-6
clone_size: NA
cdr3_aa: CASSLLGVGSPLHF
cdr3_nt: TGTGCCAGCAGCTTATTAGGAGTGGGTTCACCCCTCCACTTT

d_call: TRBD2
v_call: TRBV9
j_call: TRBJ2-2
clone_size: NA
cdr3_aa: CASSVALAGKGTGELFF
cdr3_nt: TGTGCCAGCAGCGTAGCTCTAGCGGGGAAGGGCACCGGGGAGCTGTTTTTT

d_call: TRBD2
v_call: TRBV4-1
j_call: TRBJ2-3
clone_size: NA
cdr3_aa: CASSQKIVSGGAEDTQYF
cdr3_nt: TGCGCCAGCAGCCAAAAGATAGTTAGCGGGGGGGCCGAAGATACGCAGTATTTT

d_call: TRBD1
v_call: TRBV6-2/TRBV6-3
j_call: TRBJ1-5
clone_size: NA
cdr3_aa: CATTPPPPTPGQGIWDSNQPQHF
cdr3_nt: TGTGCCACCACCCCTCCCCCGCCAACACCGGGACAGGGGATCTGGGATAGCAATCAGCCCCAGCATTTT

d_call: NA
v_call: TRBV7-2
j_call: TRBJ2-5
clone_size: NA
cdr3_aa: CASSYRLVGETQYF
cdr3_nt: TGTGCCAGCAGCTACAGGCTAGTAGGTGAGACCCAGTACTTC

d_call: TRBD1
v_call: TRBV11-2
j_call: TRBJ2-5
clone_size: NA
cdr3_aa: CASSSQLRDRGETQYF
cdr3_nt: TGTGCCAGCAGCTCGCAGCTCCGGGACAGGGGAGAGACCCAGTACTTC

d_call: TRBD1
v_call: TRBV7-2
j_call: TRBJ1-5
clone_size: NA
cdr3_aa: CASSPGTGMFRDQPQHF
cdr3_nt: TGTGCCAGCAGCCCCGGGACAGGGATGTTTAGGGATCAGCCCCAGCATTTT

d_call: NA
v_call: TRBV27
j_call: TRBJ2-2
clone_size: few
cdr3_aa: CASSLTGSAGELFF
cdr3_nt: TGTGCCAGCAGTTTGACGGGGAGCGCCGGGGAGCTGTTTTTT

d_call: TRBD2
v_call: TRBV5-1
j_call: TRBJ2-5
clone_size: NA
cdr3_aa: CASSLWSGSQETQYF
cdr3_nt: TGCGCCAGCAGCTTGTGGAGCGGGAGCCAAGAGACCCAGTACTTC